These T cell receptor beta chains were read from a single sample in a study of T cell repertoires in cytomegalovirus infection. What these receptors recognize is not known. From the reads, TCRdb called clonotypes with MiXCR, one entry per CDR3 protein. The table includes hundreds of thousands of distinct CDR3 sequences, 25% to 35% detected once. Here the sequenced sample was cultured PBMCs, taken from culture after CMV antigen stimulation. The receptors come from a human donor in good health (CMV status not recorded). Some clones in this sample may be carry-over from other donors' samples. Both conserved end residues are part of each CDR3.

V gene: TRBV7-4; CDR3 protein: CASSFGTGGSSYNSPLHF
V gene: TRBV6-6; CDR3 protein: CASSSIATGTNTEAFF
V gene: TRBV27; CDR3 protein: CASSLGLGLHSNQPQHF
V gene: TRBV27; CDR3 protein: CASSLSGGWYEQYF
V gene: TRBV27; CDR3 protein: CASSNPRKSGIGELFF
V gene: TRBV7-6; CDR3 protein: CASSLGGTAFYGYTF
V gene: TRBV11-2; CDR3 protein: CASSPTRTSNTGELFF
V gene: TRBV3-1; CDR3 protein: CASRASVSNYGYTF
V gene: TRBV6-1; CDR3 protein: CASSGTAIVNTIYF
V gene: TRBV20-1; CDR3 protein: CSARDPGLWETQYF
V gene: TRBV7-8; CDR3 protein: CASRTGRSSPLHF
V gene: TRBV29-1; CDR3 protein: CSVVGRTNTEAFF
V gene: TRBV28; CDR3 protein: CASSPLGDSRDTQYF
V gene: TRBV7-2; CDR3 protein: CASSLGGRTLYEQYF
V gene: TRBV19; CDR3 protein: CASSIAGRHNEQFF
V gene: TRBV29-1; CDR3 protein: CSVSWTSGSSGEQFF
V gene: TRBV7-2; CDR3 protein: CASSPDGLVTEAFF
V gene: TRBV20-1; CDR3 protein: CSARLAGNTDTQYF
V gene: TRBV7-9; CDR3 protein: CASSSNKHREVVYGYTF
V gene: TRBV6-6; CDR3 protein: CASLWRGGGGYTF
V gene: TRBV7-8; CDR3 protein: CASSSYRGKRDGYTF
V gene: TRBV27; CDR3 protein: CASSLWTGGQKVTNTEAFF
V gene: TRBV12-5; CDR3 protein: CASGTSGGYTQYF
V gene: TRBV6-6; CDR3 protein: CASSSPRGPPYGYTF
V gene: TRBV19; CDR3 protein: CASSSDRGSYGYTF
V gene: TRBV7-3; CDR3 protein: CASSSHPSESDTQYF
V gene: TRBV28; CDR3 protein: CASSPGGQDYQPQHF
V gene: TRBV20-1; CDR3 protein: CSASLNVLSNQPQHF
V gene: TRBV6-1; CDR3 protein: CASRVSRFYEQYF
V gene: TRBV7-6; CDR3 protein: CASSARAPLGTASSYEQYF
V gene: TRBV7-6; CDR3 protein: CASSPRQGRSGNTIYF
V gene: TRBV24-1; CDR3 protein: CATSDSRTQQYF
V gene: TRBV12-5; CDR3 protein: CASGHIRGFNEQFF
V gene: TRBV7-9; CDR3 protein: CASSLGHDSNQPQHF
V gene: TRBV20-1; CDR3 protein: CSAAGQGPYEQYF
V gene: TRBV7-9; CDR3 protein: CASSLQGGTNTEAFF
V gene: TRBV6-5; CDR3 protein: CASSSFRRGGYNEQFF
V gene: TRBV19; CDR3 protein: CASSSAANTGELFF
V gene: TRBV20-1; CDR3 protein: CSAKPGPMNTEAFF
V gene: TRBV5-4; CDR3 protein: CASSPGGTSGRNEQFF
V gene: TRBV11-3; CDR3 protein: CASSSLAGGSDTQYF
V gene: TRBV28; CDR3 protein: CASIGGGNSPLHF